This T cell receptor (beta chain) is from a study of beta chain features in type 1 diabetes. The study's findings and limits: cDNA-based reads could over-represent cells with high TCR expression. In all four CD4+ subsets, TCRB CDR3 length was significantly, moderately reduced in type 1 diabetes. More deletions and fewer insertions at VDJ junctions were seen in type 1 diabetes patients.

From germline, CDR1 is SGHVS and CDR2 FNYEAQ. Deletions cut 1 base from V and 0 bases from J, with 10 bases between. The CDR3 is 15 amino acids. The isolated RNA, all of it, was reverse transcribed, so expressed TCRB transcripts were what got sequenced. Sequenced by immunoSEQ multiplex PCR; TCRdb stores in-frame clones only, minus some. The repertoire holds more than 550,000 clones, with about 14% as singletons. Naive, central memory, regulatory and stem cell-like memory cells within the CD4+ compartment were sorted using CD45RO/CCR7/CD25/CD127/CD95/CD27. In the case of this clone: Its target is not known.

V gene TRBV7-6 combines with J gene TRBJ2-7, with D perhaps matching TRBD2 (6 bases). The clonotype comes from a man younger than 35 with type 1 diabetes. Input material: naive CD4+ T cells from blood. The CDR3 sequence: CASSLETGVSYEQYF. The CDR3 DNA sequence: TGTGCCAGCAGCTTAGAAACGGGGGTCTCCTACGAGCAGTACTTC. Using reference TRBV7-6 and TRBJ2-7 for the parts outside the CDR3, the full variable domain is GAGVSQSPRYKVTKRGQDVALRCDPISGHVSLYWYRQALGQGPEFLTYFNYEAQQDKSGLPNDRFSAERPEGSISTLTIQRTEQRDSAMYRCASSLETGVSYEQYFGPGTRLTVT.